A selection of T cell receptor beta chains follows, all from one sample in a study of OX40 agonist ivuxolimab in advanced cancers. Clones were read by immunoSEQ multiplex PCR, and TCRdb kept only the in-frame ones, dropping some. The data contain 90,000 or so clones, around 87% of them singletons. Sequences were derived from CD4+ or CD8+ T cells sorted from blood, sampled in a trial of the OX40 agonist ivuxolimab. The receptors originated from an adult with an advanced solid tumor such as melanoma, head and neck, liver or kidney cancer. Both conserved end residues are trimmed from each CDR3. Clone size is stated in some rows and not others, as once, few, many or a class when expanded.

V	size	J	CDR3
TRBV9	.	TRBJ2-1	ASSVAVGNEQF
TRBV11-2	.	TRBJ1-3	ASSLSSGDRGNTIY
TRBV7-2	.	TRBJ2-1	ASSFLAGGPGNEQF
TRBV7-8	few	TRBJ2-3	ASTRAGFADTQY
TRBV7-2	.	TRBJ2-1	ASSSSGTSVNEQF
TRBV7-8	.	TRBJ2-1	ASSPHNEQF
TRBV11-1	.	TRBJ1-1	ASSFGQGHTEAF
TRBV6-5	once	TRBJ2-7	ASSNLAGGLSEQY
TRBV5-1	.	TRBJ1-2	ASSLGQVDYGYT
TRBV2	.	TRBJ1-1	ASSEELGGVGEAF
TRBV28	.	TRBJ2-1	ASRTSGTYNEQF
TRBV19	.	TRBJ1-1	ASSVTGDYTEAF
TRBV4-2	.	TRBJ1-5	ASSHAPGGEPQH
TRBV28	.	TRBJ2-2	ASSPGRTDTGELF
TRBV7-3	.	TRBJ2-3	ASSLGGVGTDTQY
TRBV27	.	TRBJ2-1	ASSHGTGNEQF
TRBV9	.	TRBJ2-5	ASSGLGGPRAQY
TRBV7-9	.	TRBJ1-2	ASSLGQGERGYT
TRBV4-1	.	TRBJ2-5	ASSQVLQQETQY
TRBV6-6	.	TRBJ2-7	ASSNGQGYEQY
TRBV19	.	TRBJ1-2	ASSIVGDNGYT
TRBV29-1	once	TRBJ2-1	SVNKGSYNEQF
TRBV19	.	TRBJ2-1	ASREQGGYNEQF
TRBV4-3	.	TRBJ2-7	ASSQAPNSYEQY
TRBV6-1	.	TRBJ1-6	ASLKPGTGYSPLH
TRBV2	once	TRBJ2-1	ASREREANNEQF
TRBV28	.	TRBJ1-2	ASRGTGEYYGYT
TRBV27	.	TRBJ2-2	ASSLTSGVNTGELF
TRBV5-5	.	TRBJ1-1	ASSSLGKRNTEAF
TRBV19	once	TRBJ2-7	ASSTAGGYEQY
TRBV7-8	.	TRBJ1-5	ASSSTQNQPQH
TRBV5-1	.	TRBJ2-2	ASSLGQDGGELF
TRBV7-2	.	TRBJ2-2	ASSFGTSYTGELF
TRBV5-1	.	TRBJ1-4	ASSSGGTTNEKLF